This T cell receptor (beta chain) derives from a study of blood T cell repertoires in COVID-19. This CDR3 region has 13 residues. Germline V lookup: CDR1 PRHDT, CDR2 FYEKMQ (reference sequence). The V gene lost 5 bases and the J gene lost 5 bases, with 10 bases spanning the gap. Exposed participants came across a COVID-19 case within 2 weeks before study entry. Repertoires were generated with immunoSEQ multiplex PCR, while TCRdb's copy carries only in-frame clones and drops some. The sample has more than 300,000 clones; roughly 90% are singletons. The sequenced sample was PBMCs or T cells enriched from blood (not recorded which). This chain connects TRBV13 to TRBJ2-1; D is ambiguous. The receptor was derived from a woman aged 40 to 50 who had been exposed to COVID-19. CDR3 sequence reads: CASSPRPDNEQFF. Here the CDR3 DNA reads TGTGCCAGCAGCCCGAGGCCGGACAATGAGCAGTTCTTC.